The T cell receptor (beta chain) described here comes from a study of T cell responses to AZD1222 COVID-19 vaccine. The wider study: It was second doses at about 4 or about 12 weeks that were pooled.

Whole-study results and caveats: The reported proportion of spike-specific TCRs targeting unmutated variant regions was nearly half. Once two AZD1222 doses were given, Spike-specific TCR breadth and depth went up. Donors were mostly white British, more females; clonal diversity possibly underestimated.

There are 18 residues in the CDR3. CDR1 MGHRA and CDR2 YSYEKL come from the germline V gene. V trimming: 2 bases; J trimming: 4 bases; junction bases outside the gene matches: 17. A remark on this clone: Its antigen remains unknown.

Generated by immunoSEQ multiplex PCR, the TCRdb table keeps only in-frame clones and is missing some. The sample has roughly 130,000 clones; over 75% are singletons. The specimen was peripheral blood, collected on day 0 of AZD1222 vaccination. The sequence was obtained from an adult in good health. The chain has TRBV4-1 and TRBJ2-7; the match to TRBD2 covers 7 bases. CDR3 coding DNA: TGCGCCAGCAGCCAATTTTCCCCCCAGGCGAGGGGAGGGTACGAGCAGTACTTC. Translation gives CASSQFSPQARGGYEQYF.